This paragraph covers one T cell receptor (beta chain) sequence. Its matching antigen is unknown. With 0 bases clipped from V and 8 bases from J, the junction kept 8 bases outside the gene matches. The germline V gene has CDR1 SGDLS and CDR2 YYNGEE. The CDR3 contains 15 residues. This specimen comes from a study of T cell repertoires in cytomegalovirus infection. Study-level information: In public TCR beta signatures, there were indications of both CMV infection and matching HLA type.

TCRdb recomputed calls from the reads with MiXCR, one row per CDR3 protein. The sample has 200,000 to 300,000 distinct CDR3 sequences; approximately 9% are singletons. Regarding the study as a whole: Within the response measured ex vivo, HLA-C-restricted CMV-specific TCR beta clonotypes were dominant. Cumulated frequencies of public TCR beta families served to identify carriers of CMV plus the relevant HLA.

The sample consisted of PBMCs. The TCR sequence derives from a human donor in good health (CMV status not recorded). Some clones in this sample may be carry-over from other donors' samples. This chain connects TRBV9 to TRBJ2-4; 7 bases agree with TRBD2. CDR3: CASSVEVGGPHIQYF. The CDR3, as DNA: TGTGCCAGCAGCGTAGAGGTGGGAGGGCCGCACATTCAGTACTTC. Drawing the rest from reference TRBV9 and TRBJ2-4, the complete variable domain is DSGVTQTPKHLITATGQRVTLRCSPRSGDLSVYWYQQSLDQGLQFLIQYYNGEERAKGNILERFSAQQFPDLHSELNLSSLELGDSALYFCASSVEVGGPHIQYFGAGTRLSVL.